This T cell receptor (beta chain) originates from a study of blood T cell repertoires in COVID-19. Study-level background: Donors in the United States, Italy and Spain gave samples during acute or convalescent COVID-19.

Cohort assignment relied on participant-reported clinical history. Cohort 3 recovery required two negative PCRs, clearance, or symptom resolution. The method was immunoSEQ multiplex PCR; TCRdb's version includes in-frame clones alone and lacks a portion of them. The table has over 200,000 clones, about 90% seen once; the top ten hold approximately 11%. V was pared by 3 bases and J by 8 bases, with 3 bases of the junction left unmatched. Per germline, CDR1 SEHNR and CDR2 FQNEAQ (reference sequence). This CDR3 has 12 residues. The TCR comes from a man younger than 40 who had recovered from COVID-19. The sample taken for sequencing was PBMCs or T cells enriched from blood (not recorded which). The chain couples TRBV7-9 to TRBJ1-1; 7 nucleotides match TRBD1. This CDR3 reads CASSFPTGEAFF. As DNA, the CDR3 is TGTGCCAGCAGCTTCCCGACAGGGGAAGCTTTCTTT.